The sequence of this TCR beta chain was determined in a study of cytomegalovirus exposure and HLA in healthy donors (dated by TCRdb to the late 2010s). For context, the study as a whole: An earlier analysis of several hundred of the donors reported 250 to 300 Gb of sequence data and about 100 million unique TCR beta sequences from about 200 million T cells. In an earlier analysis of 500 to 650 of the donors, high-throughput TCR beta sequencing was used to judge whether each TCR beta V gene segment behaved as functional or pseudogenic. An early release that covered around 590 HLA-typed donors contained approximately 300 gigabases of sequencing data and 80 million or so unique TCR sequences. Every repertoire in the discovery cohort had been generated on one and the same sequencing platform. The number of donors typed differed by locus, with roughly 620-640 for A, B, C, DRB1 and DQB1, over 500 for DQA1, nearly 610 for DPA1, and under 490 for DPB1. To predict cytomegalovirus infection status, the study brought together high-throughput TCR immunosequencing, statistical association of individual TCRs with disease status, and machine learning. On average, roughly 240,000 unique TCR beta nucleotide sequences were sequenced per donor among a few hundred genotyped donors of the cohort, with 15% to 20% of those sequences being non-productive. A later genetic analysis used genome-wide SNP genotypes for 398 of the 666 donors, treating that subset as a discovery cohort. In the later analysis, no new phenotypic data were used to find candidate immune exposures; instead, reliance was placed on TCR beta sequences and their occurrence across donors. The study aimed to test whether cataloging public T cell receptors could reveal signatures of past pathogen exposure. Of the approximately 400 genotyped donors, 75% to 85% were placed in the genetic ancestry cluster associated with self-reported Caucasian donors. Donor age, sex, ethnicity and CMV serostatus were compiled together with the repertoire data. HLA typing included class I and class II loci at four-digit resolution. The study used immunosequencing to profile the T cell repertoires of 666 subjects and linked those repertoires to cytomegalovirus serostatus. A separate validation cohort of about 110 different subjects was used in addition to the approximately 670-subject first cohort. Several DR-DQ haplotypes were treated as single units for association and clustering because of strong linkage in the cohort. A later analysis re-examined previously published TCR beta repertoires from more than 600 donors and added high-resolution HLA genotyping to investigate patterns of TCR occurrence. Summary of the overall study and its limitations: Immune exposure information for the cohort was limited to CMV serostatus. Roughly uniform sequencing depth across donors was assumed in presence/absence analyses, although this assumption may not hold. The authors suggested that the approach could potentially be generalized to other disease states and immunological phenotypes. In a later analysis, the rate of TCR association differed among HLA loci, with DRB1 alleles having the most associated TCRs and HLA-C alleles having the fewest. In a later genetic analysis, fewer N-insertions in productive TCRs were reported among donors in an Asian-associated ancestry cluster than the roughly 640-donor mean. In the study, approximately 160 TCR beta chains were listed as associated with cytomegalovirus. Correlated functional status among segregating V segments might reflect linkage disequilibrium, but an unknown experimental factor could not be ruled out. Across donors, most TCR sequences were observed very rarely, whereas some public TCRs were present in many individuals. Because the 87-base-pair reads could not distinguish some IMGT-functional V segments, including TRBV6-2 and TRBV6-3, those segments were excluded. Because HLA typing was unavailable for some donors at each locus, only the typed subset was used in association tests. At a false discovery rate of 0.05, a later analysis linked roughly 17,000 TCR beta sequences to specific HLA alleles. A few of the identified cytomegalovirus-associated TCR beta chains were confirmed in vitro to be specific for cytomegalovirus antigens. V-gene and J-gene trimming of TCR beta chains was associated with a missense DCLRE1C variant in a later genetic analysis, and the association was replicated in an independent cohort. When HLA alleles, especially DR and DQ, strongly co-occurred, TCR associations were difficult to assign to individual alleles. Because counts were too low, roughly 17 rarely observed V segments, including chromosome 9 orphons, were left out of the earlier analysis of 587 of the donors. Compared with equally common non-associated chains, HLA-associated TCR beta chains in a later analysis were more clonally expanded and had lower generation probabilities. A group of highly shared sequence variants was considered likely to be a technical artifact of the sequencing pipeline. Most CMV-associated TCR beta chains appeared to be HLA-restricted in a later analysis, and the HLA associations seemed to be driven largely by CMV exposure. The cohort was sequenced for TCR beta chains only, and without alpha or paired-chain data the features that could be detected were limited. The classifier was reported to diagnose cytomegalovirus status with high specificity and sensitivity in both the original cohort and the validation cohort. An earlier analysis of approximately 500 of the donors showed that most TCR beta V segments appeared in productive rearrangements either about 87% or about 30% of the time, which broadly matched IMGT annotations. In a later analysis, several top co-occurrence clusters were reported to appear linked to parvovirus B19, influenza, CMV and Epstein-Barr virus. A further reported finding was that TCR beta sequences accurately predicted the HLA-A and HLA-B alleles for most subjects in the first cohort.

Its CDR3 holds 16 amino acids, cysteine through phenylalanine. Here the CDR3 DNA is all that survives: 48 bases in frame from base 1. V is trimmed back by 0 bases and J by 8 bases, and the junction contains 7 bases that no gene match accounts for. The germline V gene (reference sequence) yields SGHNT for CDR1 and YYREEE for CDR2. Notes on this clone: Its antigen specificity is not known. No much larger clonotype is one base removed from it; base qualities were not supplied.

The cohort consisted of hundreds of healthy bone marrow donors. At the time of sampling, all cohort members were nominally healthy, though unrecorded immune exposures were likely present. The donor was CMV seropositive and belonged to the group of more than 250 seropositive cohort members. Every donor gave a peripheral blood sample, and the peripheral blood mononuclear cells from that sample were used for TCR beta sequencing. The Qiagen DNeasy Blood Extraction Kit was used to extract genomic DNA from the blood cell samples. The library was built by means of the immunoSEQ multiplex PCR assay. For the multiplex PCR, a mixture combining 60 forward primers for TCR Vbeta segments and 13 reverse primers for TCR Jbeta segments was used. A multiplex PCR assay on genomic DNA amplified the CDR3 region of rearranged TCR beta genes. On the Illumina HiSeq System, the amplified TCR beta libraries were sequenced as 87-base-pair reads. The original pipeline was this. A later analysis tallied roughly 76 million unique TCR beta chains across the approximately 670 repertoires, and roughly 11 million of those chains were shared by two or more donors. To remove PCR and sequencing errors, raw reads were error-corrected and collapsed into unique sequences using a nearest-neighbor algorithm that merged closely related sequences. V, D and J gene segments were assigned by aligning CDR3 sequences to IMGT reference sequences. For a sequence to be retained, at least a six-nucleotide match to both a V gene segment and a J gene segment was required. Rearrangements were called productive when the CDR3 lacked stop codons and stayed in frame with V and J; all others were non-productive. CDR3 was defined by IMGT convention, running from the second conserved V-encoded cysteine to the conserved J-encoded phenylalanine. Sequences without an unambiguous match to a single V gene segment were excluded from the earlier analysis of several hundred of the donors. In an earlier analysis of 587 of the donors, V segments were called functional above 56.7% productive rearrangements and were called segregating when the between-donor standard deviation exceeded 5%. A statistical classification framework was built for diagnosing cytomegalovirus status from the catalog of TCR beta chain sequences. In a later analysis, V and J genes were assigned by comparing TCR nucleotide sequences against IMGT/GENE-DB human TR gene sequences. Using the TCRdist pipeline, a later analysis assigned CDR3 sequences along with most-parsimonious VDJ recombination scenarios. A later analysis defined each TCR beta chain by its CDR3 amino acid sequence plus V-gene family, and excluded reads lacking a unique V-gene family. To address suspected cross-contamination and a sequencing artifact, a later analysis removed a few hundred highly shared, low-generation-probability nucleotide sequences. A later analysis calculated a clonal expansion index for each public chain from normalized within-repertoire ranks of inferred template counts. Generation probabilities in a later analysis came from a VDJ recombination model fitted to out-of-frame rearrangements, and those results were checked against IGoR. Hypergeometric tests were used in a later analysis to score TCR-TCR, TCR-HLA and TCR-CMV co-occurrence, with a repertoire-size bias correction applied to the TCR pairs. To estimate false discovery rates, a later analysis permuted the HLA or CMV assignments 20 times. In a later analysis, co-occurring TCRs were grouped with DBSCAN, and TCRdist sequence similarity was added when clustering was performed within HLA-allele-positive subsets. Repertoires with fewer than 30,000 or more than 120,000 public chains, plus five repertoires with anomalous nucleotide sharing, were excluded from co-occurrence clustering. Drawn from immuneACCESS, this table holds only the in-frame rearrangements with V and J called that TCRdb kept. Clones are partly lost; checked studies trace under half to an unresolved V gene and leave the rest unexplained. Clonal size and the V and J genes are those of that table, whereas D and trimming came from the DNA. Counted in this sample were under 150,000 clones; around 78% of them appeared once. Jointly, the top ten make up about 3.3% of the sample.

This clonotype was obtained from a woman younger than 45 in good health and CMV-seropositive. Sequencing was carried out using PBMCs. The chain links TRBV5-4 with TRBJ2-2, and 10 junction bases match TRBD2. This receptor has the CDR3 CASSLASGGALGELFF. DNA sequence: TGTGCCAGCAGCTTGGCCAGCGGGGGGGCCTTAGGGGAGCTGTTTTTT.